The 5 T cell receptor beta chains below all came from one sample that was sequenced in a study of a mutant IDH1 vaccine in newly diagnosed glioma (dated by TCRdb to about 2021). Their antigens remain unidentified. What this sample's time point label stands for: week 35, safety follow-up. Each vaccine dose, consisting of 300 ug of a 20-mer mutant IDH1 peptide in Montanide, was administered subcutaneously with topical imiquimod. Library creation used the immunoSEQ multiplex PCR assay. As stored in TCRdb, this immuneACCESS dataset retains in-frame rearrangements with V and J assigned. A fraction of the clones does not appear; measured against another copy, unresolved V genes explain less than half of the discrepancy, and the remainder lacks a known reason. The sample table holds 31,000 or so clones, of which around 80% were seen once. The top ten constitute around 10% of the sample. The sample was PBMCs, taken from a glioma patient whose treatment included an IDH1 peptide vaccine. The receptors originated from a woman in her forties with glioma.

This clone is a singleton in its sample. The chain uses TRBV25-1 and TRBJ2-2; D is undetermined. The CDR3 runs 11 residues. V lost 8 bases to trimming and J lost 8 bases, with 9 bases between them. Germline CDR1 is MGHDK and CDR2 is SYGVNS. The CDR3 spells CASSHRGELFF. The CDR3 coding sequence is TGTGCCAGCTCCCATAGGGGGGAGCTGTTTTTT.

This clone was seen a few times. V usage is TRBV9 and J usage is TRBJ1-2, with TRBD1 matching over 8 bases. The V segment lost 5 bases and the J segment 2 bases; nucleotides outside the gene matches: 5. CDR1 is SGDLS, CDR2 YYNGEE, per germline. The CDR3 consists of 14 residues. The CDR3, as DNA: TGTGCCAGCAGTCGTGGACAGGGAAACTATGGCTACACCTTC. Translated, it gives CASSRGQGNYGYTF.

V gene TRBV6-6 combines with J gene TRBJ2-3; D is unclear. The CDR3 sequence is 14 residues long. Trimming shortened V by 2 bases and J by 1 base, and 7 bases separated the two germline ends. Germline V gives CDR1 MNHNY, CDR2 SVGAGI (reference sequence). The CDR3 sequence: CASSYAMGTDTQYF. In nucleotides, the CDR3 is TGTGCCAGCAGTTACGCCATGGGCACAGATACGCAGTATTTT.

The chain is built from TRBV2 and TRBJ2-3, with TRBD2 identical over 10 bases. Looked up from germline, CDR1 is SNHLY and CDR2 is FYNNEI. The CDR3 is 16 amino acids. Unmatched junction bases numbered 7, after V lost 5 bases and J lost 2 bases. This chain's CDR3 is CASSPKAGGTTDTQYF. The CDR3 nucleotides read TGTGCCAGCAGTCCTAAAGCGGGGGGGACCACAGATACGCAGTATTTT. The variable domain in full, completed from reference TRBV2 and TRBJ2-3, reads EPEVTQTPSHQVTQMGQEVILRCVPISNHLYFYWYRQILGQKVEFLVSFYNNEISEKSEIFDDQFSVERPDGSNFTLKIRSTKLEDSAMYFCASSPKAGGTTDTQYFGPGTRLTVL.

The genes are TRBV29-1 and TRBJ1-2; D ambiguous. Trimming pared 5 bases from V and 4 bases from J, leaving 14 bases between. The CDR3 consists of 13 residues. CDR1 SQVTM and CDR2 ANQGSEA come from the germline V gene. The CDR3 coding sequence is TGCAGCGTTAAAGTCGAATATAGCTATGGCTACACCTTC. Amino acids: CSVKVEYSYGYTF.